What follows describes a single T cell receptor (beta chain). What it binds is unknown. The sample belongs to a study of CD8+CD57+ T cells in acquired aplastic anemia. Study-level results: Around 30 sequences, all CD8+ CDR3, were shared between patients and controls.

TCR beta VDJ and CDR3 profiles were obtained from a genomic DNA template. TCRdb reprocessed the reads with MiXCR, giving one entry per CDR3 protein. The sample lists approximately 200,000 distinct CDR3 sequences, around 50% seen once, with about 20% in the top ten. The CDR3 is made up of 15 amino acids. The V gene's germline CDR1 is SGHRS and CDR2 YFSETQ. V was shortened by 2 bases and J by 4 bases, with 12 bases between the two germline ends. CD8+CD57+ cell expansion had been shown by flow cytometry in patients chosen for sequencing. Sequenced: sorted CD4+, CD8+, or CD8+CD57+ T cells (not recorded which) from PBMCs. This receptor was identified in a human donor with aplastic anemia. The genes are TRBV5-1 and TRBJ2-2; D uncertain. CDR3 nucleotide sequence: TGCGCCAGCAGCTTAGTTTCGGTTGGCACCGGGGAGCTGTTTTTT. Its translation is CASSLVSVGTGELFF.